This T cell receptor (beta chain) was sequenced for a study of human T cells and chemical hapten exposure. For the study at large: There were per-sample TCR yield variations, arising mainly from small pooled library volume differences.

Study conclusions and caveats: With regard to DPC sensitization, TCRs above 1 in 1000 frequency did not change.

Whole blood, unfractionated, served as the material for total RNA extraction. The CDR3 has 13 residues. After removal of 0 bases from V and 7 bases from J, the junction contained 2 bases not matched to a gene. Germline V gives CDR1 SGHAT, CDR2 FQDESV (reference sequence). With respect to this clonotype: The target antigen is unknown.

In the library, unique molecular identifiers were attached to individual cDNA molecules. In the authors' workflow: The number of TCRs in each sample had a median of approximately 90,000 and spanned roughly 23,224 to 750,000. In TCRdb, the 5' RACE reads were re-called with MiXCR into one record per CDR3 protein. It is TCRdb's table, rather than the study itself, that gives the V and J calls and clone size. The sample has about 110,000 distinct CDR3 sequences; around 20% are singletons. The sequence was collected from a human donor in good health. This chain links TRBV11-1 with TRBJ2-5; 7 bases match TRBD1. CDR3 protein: CASSLAGGATQYF. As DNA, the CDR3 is TGTGCCAGCAGCTTAGCAGGGGGCGCGACCCAGTACTTC.